This T cell receptor (beta chain) originates from a study of CD8 T cells in Susac syndrome. CDR1 and CDR2 from the germline V gene are LNHDA and SQIVND (reference sequence). The CDR3 runs 13 residues. With 3 bases removed from V and 4 bases from J, the gap between germline ends came to 8 bases. Sequencing of TCR beta was performed on blood CD8+ and CD4+ T cells. TEMRA cells were FACS-enriched, while CD8+ and CD4+ T cells were negatively isolated. Reverse transcription of about 0.45 to 1 ug RNA used random hexamers. TCRdb reprocessed the immunoSEQ multiplex PCR reads via MiXCR and lists one record per CDR3 protein. The sample contains about 200,000 distinct CDR3 sequences, more than 85% of which appear only once.

The clonotype originates from a human donor with multiple sclerosis. Sequencing input: CD4+ T cells from PBMCs. J is TRBJ2-3 and V is TRBV19; weak D call: TRBD2 (5 bases). CDR3 region: CASSISSPDTQYF. The DNA for the CDR3 is TGTGCCAGTAGTATCTCTAGCCCAGATACGCAGTATTTT.